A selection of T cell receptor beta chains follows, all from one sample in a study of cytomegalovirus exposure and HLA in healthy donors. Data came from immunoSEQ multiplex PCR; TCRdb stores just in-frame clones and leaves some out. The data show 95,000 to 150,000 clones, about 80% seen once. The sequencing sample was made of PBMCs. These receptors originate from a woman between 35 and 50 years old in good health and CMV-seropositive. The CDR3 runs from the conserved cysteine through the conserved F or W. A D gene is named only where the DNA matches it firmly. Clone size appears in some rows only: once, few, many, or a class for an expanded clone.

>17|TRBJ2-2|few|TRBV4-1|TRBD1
CASSLRDRDGYTGELFF
TGCGCCAGCAGCCTCCGGGACAGGGATGGATACACCGGGGAGCTGTTTTTT
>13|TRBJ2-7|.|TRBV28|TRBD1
CASSQTGAYEQYF
TGTGCCAGCAGCCAGACAGGGGCGTACGAGCAGTACTTC
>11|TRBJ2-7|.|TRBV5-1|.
CASSLACEQYF
TGCGCCAGCAGCTTGGCCTGCGAGCAGTACTTC
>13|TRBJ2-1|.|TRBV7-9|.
CASSLRTNYEQFF
TGTGCCAGCAGCCTTAGGACTAACTATGAGCAGTTCTTC
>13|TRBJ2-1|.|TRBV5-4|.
CASSPVGGNEQFF
TGTGCCAGCAGCCCCGTGGGGGGTAATGAGCAGTTCTTC
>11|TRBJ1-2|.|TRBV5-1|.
CASSFRGGYTF
TGCGCCAGCAGCTTCAGAGGCGGCTACACCTTC
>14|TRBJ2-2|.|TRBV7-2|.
CASSLMSGPGELFF
TGTGCCAGCAGCTTAATGTCAGGGCCCGGGGAGCTGTTTTTT
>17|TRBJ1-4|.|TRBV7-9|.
CASSLYKGPSTNEKLFF
TGTGCCAGCAGCTTATACAAGGGGCCCTCAACTAATGAAAAACTGTTTTTT
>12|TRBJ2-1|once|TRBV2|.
CASTYYANEQFF
TGTGCCAGCACGTACTATGCCAATGAGCAGTTCTTC
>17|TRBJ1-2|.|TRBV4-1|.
CASSQRGAQGMSFGYTF
TGCGCCAGCAGCCAACGGGGAGCCCAGGGGATGAGCTTTGGCTACACCTTC
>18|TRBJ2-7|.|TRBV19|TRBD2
CASSIEGLAGEPSYEQYF
TGTGCCAGTAGTATAGAGGGACTAGCGGGAGAGCCCTCCTACGAGCAGTACTTC
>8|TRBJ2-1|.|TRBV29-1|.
CSVEVGLF
TGCAGCGTTGAAGTGGGGCTCTTC
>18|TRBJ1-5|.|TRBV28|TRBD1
CASNIPGGQGDSNQPQHF
TGTGCCAGCAACATCCCGGGGGGACAGGGTGATAGCAATCAGCCCCAGCATTTT
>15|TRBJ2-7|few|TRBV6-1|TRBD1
CASSEVGTGAYEQYF
TGTGCCAGCAGTGAAGTGGGGACAGGGGCCTACGAGCAGTACTTC
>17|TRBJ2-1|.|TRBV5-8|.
CASSLGLGGRSYNEQFF
TGTGCCAGCAGCTTGGGCCTAGGTGGGAGGTCGTACAATGAGCAGTTCTTC
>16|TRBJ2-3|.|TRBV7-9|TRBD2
CASSSDSGRASDTQYF
TGTGCCAGCAGCTCCGACAGCGGGAGGGCGTCAGATACGCAGTATTTT
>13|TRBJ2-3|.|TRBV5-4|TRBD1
CASSITGVDTQYF
TGTGCCAGCAGCATTACAGGGGTAGATACGCAGTATTTT
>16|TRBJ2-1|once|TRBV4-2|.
CASSPQRDLGYNEQFF
TGTGCCAGCAGCCCCCAACGGGACTTAGGCTACAATGAGCAGTTCTTC
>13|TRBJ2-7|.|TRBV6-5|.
CASSPTGFNEQYF
TGTGCCAGCAGTCCAACAGGGTTCAACGAGCAGTACTTC
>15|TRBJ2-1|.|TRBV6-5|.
CASSPSGRSLVGQFF
TGTGCCAGCAGCCCCAGCGGGCGTTCTTTAGTTGGGCAGTTCTTC
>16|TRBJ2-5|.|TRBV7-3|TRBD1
CASSLGRQGRQETQYF
TGTGCCAGCAGCTTAGGCCGACAGGGGCGTCAAGAGACCCAGTACTTC
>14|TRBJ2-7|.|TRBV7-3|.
CASRLQAGEGEQYF
TGTGCCAGCAGACTCCAGGCAGGGGAAGGCGAGCAGTACTTC
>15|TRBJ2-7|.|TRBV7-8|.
CASSFPSPSSYEQYF
TGTGCCAGCAGCTTCCCATCTCCGAGCTCCTACGAGCAGTACTTC
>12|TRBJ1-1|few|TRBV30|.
CAWTDSNTEAFF
TGTGCCTGGACGGACAGTAACACTGAAGCTTTCTTT
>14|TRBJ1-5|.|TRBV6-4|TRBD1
CAGGQGFGNQPQHF
TGTGCCGGGGGACAGGGATTCGGGAATCAGCCCCAGCATTTT
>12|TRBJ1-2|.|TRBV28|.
CASSLDSPDYTF
TGTGCCAGCAGTTTAGACAGTCCCGACTACACCTTC
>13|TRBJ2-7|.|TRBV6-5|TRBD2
CASTTRGTYEQYF
TGTGCCAGCACCACGCGGGGGACCTACGAGCAGTACTTC
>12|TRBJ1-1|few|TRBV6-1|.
CASSERRTEAFF
TGTGCCAGCAGTGAGAGAAGAACGGAAGCTTTCTTT
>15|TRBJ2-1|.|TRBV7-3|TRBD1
CASSQQDRGSNEQFF
TGTGCCAGCAGCCAACAGGACAGGGGAAGCAATGAGCAGTTCTTC
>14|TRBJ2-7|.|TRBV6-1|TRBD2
CASRLAGTPFEQYF
TGTGCCAGCAGATTAGCGGGAACCCCCTTCGAGCAGTACTTC
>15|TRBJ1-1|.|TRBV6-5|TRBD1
CAGSYSTTGDTEAFF
TGTGCCGGCAGTTACTCGACTACAGGGGACACTGAAGCTTTCTTT
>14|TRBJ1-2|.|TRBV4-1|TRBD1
CASSQAGTGDGYTF
TGCGCCAGCAGCCAGGCCGGGACAGGGGATGGCTACACCTTC
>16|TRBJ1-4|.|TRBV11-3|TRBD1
CASSLDPDRVYEKLFF
TGTGCCAGCAGCTTAGACCCGGACAGGGTCTATGAAAAACTGTTTTTT
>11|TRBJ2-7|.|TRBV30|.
CAWIQGYEQYF
TGTGCCTGGATACAGGGATACGAGCAGTACTTC
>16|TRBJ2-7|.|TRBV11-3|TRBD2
CASSLNLAGSSYEQYF
TGTGCCAGCAGCTTAAACCTAGCGGGGAGCTCCTACGAGCAGTACTTC
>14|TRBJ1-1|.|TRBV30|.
CAWTASAGWSEAFF
TGTGCCTGGACCGCCAGCGCAGGGTGGTCTGAAGCTTTCTTT
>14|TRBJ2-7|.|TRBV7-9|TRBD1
CASSWDRPPYEQYF
TGTGCCAGCAGCTGGGACAGACCCCCCTACGAGCAGTACTTC
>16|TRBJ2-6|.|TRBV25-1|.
CASSDWTDTGANVLTF
TGTGCCAGCAGTGACTGGACAGACACTGGGGCCAACGTCCTGACTTTC
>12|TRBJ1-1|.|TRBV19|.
CASSPGRLLAFF
TGTGCCAGTAGTCCAGGGCGGCTTTTGGCTTTCTTT
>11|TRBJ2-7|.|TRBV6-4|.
CAMDSGYEQYF
TGTGCCATGGACTCAGGCTACGAGCAGTACTTC
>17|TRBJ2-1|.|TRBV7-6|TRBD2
CASSLKLAGQSYNEQFF
TGTGCCAGCAGCCTTAAACTAGCGGGTCAATCGTACAATGAGCAGTTCTTC
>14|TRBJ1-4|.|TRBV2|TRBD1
CASSPDRGNEKLFF
TGTGCCAGCAGCCCGGACAGGGGTAATGAAAAACTGTTTTTT
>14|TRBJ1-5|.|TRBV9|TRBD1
CASSAQGGGQPQHF
TGTGCCAGCAGCGCACAGGGGGGGGGTCAGCCCCAGCATTTT
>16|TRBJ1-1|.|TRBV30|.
CAWRPPTGTVNTEAFF
TGTGCCTGGAGGCCCCCAACTGGGACTGTGAACACTGAAGCTTTCTTT
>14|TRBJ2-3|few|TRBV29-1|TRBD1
CSVVRGQSTDTQYF
TGCAGCGTTGTGAGGGGACAGAGCACAGATACGCAGTATTTT
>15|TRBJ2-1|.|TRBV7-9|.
CASSLMPEGNGEQFF
TGTGCCAGCAGCTTAATGCCGGAGGGGAATGGTGAGCAGTTCTTC
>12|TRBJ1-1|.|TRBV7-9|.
CASSLTGYEAFF
TGTGCCAGCAGCTTGACGGGGTATGAAGCTTTCTTT
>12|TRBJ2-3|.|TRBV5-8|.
CASATRRYTQYF
TGTGCCAGTGCGACGCGGAGGTATACGCAGTATTTT
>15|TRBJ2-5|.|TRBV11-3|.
CASSSTDSTPETQYF
TGTGCCAGCAGCTCAACAGACAGTACCCCAGAGACCCAGTACTTC
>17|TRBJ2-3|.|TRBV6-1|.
CASSEWEGGQGTDTQYF
TGTGCCAGCAGTGAATGGGAGGGGGGGCAAGGCACAGATACGCAGTATTTT
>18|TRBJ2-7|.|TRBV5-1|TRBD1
CASSLDRGPQGLYYEQYF
TGCGCCAGCAGCTTGGACAGGGGGCCCCAAGGGCTTTACTACGAGCAGTACTTC
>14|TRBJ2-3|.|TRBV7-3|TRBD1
CASSTGGRTDTQYF
TGTGCCAGCAGCACAGGGGGCCGCACAGATACGCAGTATTTT
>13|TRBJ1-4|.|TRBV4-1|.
CASSQRENEKLFF
TGCGCCAGCAGCCAAAGGGAGAATGAAAAACTGTTTTTT
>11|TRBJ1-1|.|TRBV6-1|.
CASSATAEAFF
TGTGCCAGCAGTGCAACAGCTGAAGCTTTCTTT
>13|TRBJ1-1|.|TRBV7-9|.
CASTQGGYTEAFF
TGTGCCAGCACCCAAGGAGGATACACTGAAGCTTTCTTT
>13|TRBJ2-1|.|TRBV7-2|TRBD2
CASSLALLAGLFF
TGTGCCAGCAGCTTAGCTCTCCTAGCGGGCCTGTTCTTC
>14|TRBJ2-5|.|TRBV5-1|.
CASSPGQAGETQYF
TGCGCCAGCAGCCCCGGCCAGGCGGGGGAGACCCAGTACTTC
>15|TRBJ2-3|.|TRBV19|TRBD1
CASTLSRGRTDTQYF
TGTGCCAGTACCCTGTCCAGGGGGCGCACAGATACGCAGTATTTT
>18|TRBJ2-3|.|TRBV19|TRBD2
CASRAGLAEVIGTDTQYF
TGTGCCAGTAGGGCGGGACTAGCGGAAGTGATCGGCACAGATACGCAGTATTTT